These T cell receptor beta chains were read from a single sample in a study of T cell changes during pregnancy in multiple sclerosis. TCRdb's table, derived via immunoSEQ multiplex PCR, lists solely in-frame clones and lacks some. The table lists 50,000 to 60,000 clones, 80% to 95% of them singletons. This sample comprised CD4+ T cells from peripheral blood mononuclear cells, obtained in the second trimester of pregnancy. Receptors were obtained from a female donor with multiple sclerosis, enrolled in a pregnancy study. CDR3s include the opening cysteine and the closing phenylalanine or tryptophan. Fields, in order: J gene, V gene, D gene, clone size, CDR3 protein, CDR3 DNA. D genes are given only for firm matches. Clone size is stated in some rows and not others, as once, few, many or a class when expanded.

TRBJ1-6 TRBV6-6 - - CASRPGGRANSPLHF TGTGCCAGCAGACCGGGGGGCCGTGCTAATTCACCCCTCCACTTT
TRBJ1-5 TRBV12-2 - - CASRLKGASNQPQHF TGTGCAAGTCGCTTAAAAGGGGCCAGCAATCAGCCCCAGCATTTT
TRBJ2-5 TRBV5-4 TRBD2 - CASSLGEGSRETQYF TGTGCCAGCAGCTTGGGGGAGGGCTCTCGGGAGACCCAGTACTTC
TRBJ2-2 TRBV28 - once CASRGAKGYGELFF TGTGCCAGCAGGGGAGCTAAAGGGTACGGGGAGCTGTTTTTT
TRBJ2-2 TRBV28 TRBD1 once CASRPPGQGGTGELFF TGTGCCAGCAGACCGCCGGGACAGGGTGGAACCGGGGAGCTGTTTTTT
TRBJ2-5 TRBV12-5 TRBD1 - CASGTGIKLGQETQYF TGTGCTAGCGGGACAGGGATAAAATTGGGTCAAGAGACCCAGTACTTC
TRBJ1-4 TRBV4-1 - - CASSQLGRGPNEKLFF TGCGCCAGCAGCCAACTTGGCAGGGGACCTAATGAAAAACTGTTTTTT
TRBJ2-7 TRBV11-2 TRBD2 - CASSLAGGSYEQYF TGTGCCAGCAGTTTAGCGGGGGGGTCCTACGAGCAGTACTTC
TRBJ1-4 TRBV6-5 - - CASSYNPIPTNEKLFF TGTGCCAGCAGTTATAATCCTATCCCAACTAATGAAAAACTGTTTTTT
TRBJ2-5 TRBV9 - - CASSPGGRVQETQYF TGTGCCAGCAGCCCTGGGGGCCGGGTCCAAGAGACCCAGTACTTC
TRBJ2-7 TRBV7-2 TRBD2 once CASSLDIAGVQQYF TGTGCCAGCAGCCTCGATATAGCGGGGGTACAGCAGTACTTC
TRBJ2-4 TRBV29-1 - - CSVELYAKNIQYF TGCAGCGTTGAACTTTATGCCAAAAACATTCAGTACTTC
TRBJ1-6 TRBV18 - - CASSPLQVNPGNSPLHF TGTGCCAGCTCACCCTTACAAGTCAATCCGGGTAATTCACCCCTCCACTTT
TRBJ2-1 TRBV6-1 TRBD2 - CATFRGDLYNEQFF TGTGCCACGTTTCGGGGGGACCTCTACAATGAGCAGTTCTTC
TRBJ2-1 TRBV6-6 - - CASSPSNEQFF TGTGCCAGCAGCCCTAGCAATGAGCAGTTCTTC
TRBJ1-6 TRBV5-8 - - CASSSQGIYNSPLHF TGTGCCAGCAGCTCCCAGGGGATCTATAATTCACCCCTCCACTTT
TRBJ1-2 TRBV6-5 - - CASSRQVRYGYTF TGTGCCAGCAGTCGACAGGTGCGATATGGCTACACCTTC
TRBJ2-7 TRBV6-5 - - CASSYRRDSYEQYF TGTGCCAGCAGTTACAGACGGGACTCCTACGAGCAGTACTTC
TRBJ1-6 TRBV6-1 - - CASSEGASSIPSPLHF TGTGCCAGCAGTGAAGGGGCCAGCTCTATCCCTTCACCCCTCCACTTT
TRBJ2-1 TRBV11-3 - once CASSLGGLGGGYNEQFF TGTGCCAGCAGCTTAGGGGGTCTGGGAGGAGGGTACAATGAGCAGTTCTTC
TRBJ1-5 TRBV9 - once CASSVEFLRWVGNQPQHF TGTGCCAGCAGCGTAGAATTCTTGCGGTGGGTGGGCAATCAGCCCCAGCATTTT
TRBJ2-7 TRBV19 TRBD1 - CASRSQGKSHEQYF TGTGCCAGTAGATCACAGGGGAAGAGCCACGAGCAGTACTTC
TRBJ2-1 TRBV9 TRBD2 - CASSVGGLAVYNEQFF TGTGCCAGCAGCGTAGGAGGGCTAGCGGTTTACAATGAGCAGTTCTTC
TRBJ2-7 TRBV18 - - CASSPRVHSSYEQYF TGTGCCAGCTCACCACGCGTGCACAGCTCCTACGAGCAGTACTTC
TRBJ2-4 TRBV21-1 - once CASNPIPLPGTGVPKNIQYF TGTGCCAGCAATCCAATCCCTCTCCCGGGGACAGGGGTACCCAAAAACATTCAGTACTTC
TRBJ2-1 TRBV6-1 - - CASSEVLAGPDDNEQFF TGTGCCAGCAGTGAAGTCCTCGCGGGGCCCGATGACAATGAGCAGTTCTTC
TRBJ2-5 TRBV5-5 TRBD2 once CASSLVFGTSGSGGETQYF TGTGCCAGCAGCTTGGTCTTTGGGACTAGCGGGAGTGGGGGAGAGACCCAGTACTTC
TRBJ1-3 TRBV28 - - CASSSPSTRAGNTIYF TGTGCCAGCAGTTCGCCCTCCACGAGAGCCGGAAACACCATATATTTT
TRBJ2-2 TRBV19 - - CASSPSAFNTGELFF TGTGCCAGTAGCCCGTCTGCGTTTAATACCGGGGAGCTGTTTTTT
TRBJ1-1 TRBV6-5 - - CASSGSTEAFF TGTGCCAGTTCGGGGTCCACTGAAGCTTTCTTT
TRBJ1-6 TRBV7-9 - - CASSFDSQRPLHF TGTGCCAGCAGCTTCGATTCCCAGCGGCCCCTCCACTTT
TRBJ2-2 TRBV19 - - CASSIGSDTGELFF TGTGCCAGTAGTATAGGCAGTGACACCGGGGAGCTGTTTTTT
TRBJ2-6 TRBV4-2 - - CASSQTDSGANVLTF TGTGCCAGCAGCCAGACTGACTCTGGGGCCAACGTCCTGACTTTC
TRBJ1-2 TRBV7-3 - - CASSRDAGASGYTF TGTGCCAGCAGCCGGGATGCAGGGGCTTCCGGCTACACCTTC
TRBJ1-1 TRBV14 TRBD1 - CASSQVGGQPNTEAFF TGTGCCAGCAGCCAAGTCGGGGGACAGCCGAACACTGAAGCTTTCTTT
TRBJ1-1 TRBV5-5 - once CASRMARVNTEAFF TGTGCCAGCAGGATGGCCAGGGTGAACACTGAAGCTTTCTTT
TRBJ2-1 TRBV2 TRBD2 once CASSPSRGVFEQFF TGTGCCAGCAGTCCATCTCGGGGGGTATTTGAGCAGTTCTTC
TRBJ2-6 TRBV27 - - CASSLVGAGANVLTF TGTGCCAGCAGTCTCGTGGGGGCAGGGGCCAACGTCCTGACTTTC
TRBJ2-3 TRBV9 - - CASSSSTDTQYF TGTGCCAGCAGCTCTAGCACAGATACGCAGTATTTT
TRBJ2-2 TRBV10-3 - - CAISVRELSRELFF TGTGCCATCAGTGTACGGGAGTTAAGCAGGGAGCTGTTTTTT
TRBJ2-7 TRBV5-1 - - CASSVLAASSYEQYF TGCGCCAGCAGCGTTTTAGCGGCAAGCTCCTACGAGCAGTACTTC
TRBJ1-2 TRBV5-8 TRBD1 - CASSLFAGQGIYGYTF TGTGCCAGCAGCTTGTTCGCCGGACAGGGGATCTATGGCTACACCTTC
TRBJ2-1 TRBV18 - - CASSRQVEQFF TGTGCCAGCTCACGACAGGTAGAGCAGTTCTTC
TRBJ2-1 TRBV5-1 - - CASSLRVSSYNEQFF TGCGCCAGCAGCTTGAGAGTGAGCTCCTACAATGAGCAGTTCTTC
TRBJ2-7 TRBV9 - - CASSVDLLYEQYF TGTGCCAGCAGCGTAGACCTACTTTACGAGCAGTACTTC